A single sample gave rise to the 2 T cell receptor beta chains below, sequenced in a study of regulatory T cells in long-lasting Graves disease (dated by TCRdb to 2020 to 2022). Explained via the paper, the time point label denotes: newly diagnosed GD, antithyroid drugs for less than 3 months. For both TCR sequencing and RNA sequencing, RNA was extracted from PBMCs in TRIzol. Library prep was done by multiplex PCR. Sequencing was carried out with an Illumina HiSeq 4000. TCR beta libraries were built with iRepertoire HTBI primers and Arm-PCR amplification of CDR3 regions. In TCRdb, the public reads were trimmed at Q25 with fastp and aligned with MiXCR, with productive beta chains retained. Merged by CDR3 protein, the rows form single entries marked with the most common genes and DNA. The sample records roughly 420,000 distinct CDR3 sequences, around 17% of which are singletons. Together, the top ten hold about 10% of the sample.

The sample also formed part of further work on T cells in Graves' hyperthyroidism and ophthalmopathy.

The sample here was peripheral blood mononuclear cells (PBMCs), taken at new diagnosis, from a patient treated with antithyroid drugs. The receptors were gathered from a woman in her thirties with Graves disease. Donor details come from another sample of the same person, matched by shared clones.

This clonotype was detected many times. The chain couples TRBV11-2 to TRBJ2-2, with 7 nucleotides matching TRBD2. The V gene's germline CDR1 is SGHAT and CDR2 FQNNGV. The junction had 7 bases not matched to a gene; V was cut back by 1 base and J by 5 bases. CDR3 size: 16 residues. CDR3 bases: TGTGCCAGCAGCTTAGGGTCTAGCGGAGGGACCGGGGAGCTGTTTTTT. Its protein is CASSLGSSGGTGELFF. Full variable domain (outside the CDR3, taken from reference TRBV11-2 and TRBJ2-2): EAGVAQSPRYKIIEKRQSVAFWCNPISGHATLYWYQQILGQGPKLLIQFQNNGVVDDSQLPKDRFSAERLKGVDSTLKIQPAKLEDSAVYLCASSLGSSGGTGELFFGEGSRLTVL.

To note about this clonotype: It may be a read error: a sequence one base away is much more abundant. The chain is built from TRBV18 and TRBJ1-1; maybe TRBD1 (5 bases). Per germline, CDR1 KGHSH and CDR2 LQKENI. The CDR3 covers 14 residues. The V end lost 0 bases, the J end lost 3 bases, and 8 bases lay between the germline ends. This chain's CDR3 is CASSPPVGDTEAFF. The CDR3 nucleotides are TGTGCCAGCTCACCACCTGTAGGGGACACTGAAGCTTTCTTT.